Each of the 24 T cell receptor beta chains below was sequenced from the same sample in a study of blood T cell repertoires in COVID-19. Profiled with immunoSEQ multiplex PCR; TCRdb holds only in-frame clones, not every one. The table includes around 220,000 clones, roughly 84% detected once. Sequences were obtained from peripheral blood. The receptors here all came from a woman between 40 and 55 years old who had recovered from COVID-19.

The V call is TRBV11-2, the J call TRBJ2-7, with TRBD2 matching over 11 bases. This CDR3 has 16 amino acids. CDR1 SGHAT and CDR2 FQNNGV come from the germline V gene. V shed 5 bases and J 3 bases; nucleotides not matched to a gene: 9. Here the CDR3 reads CASSRTRLAGNYEQYF. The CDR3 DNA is TGTGCCAGCAGCCGAACCCGACTAGCGGGGAACTACGAGCAGTACTTC.

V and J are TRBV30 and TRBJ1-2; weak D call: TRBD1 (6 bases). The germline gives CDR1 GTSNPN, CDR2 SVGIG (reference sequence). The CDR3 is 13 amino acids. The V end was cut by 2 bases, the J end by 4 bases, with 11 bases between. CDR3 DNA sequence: TGTGCCTGGAGTCCGAGGGGGGGCTATGGCTACACCTTC. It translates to CAWSPRGGYGYTF.

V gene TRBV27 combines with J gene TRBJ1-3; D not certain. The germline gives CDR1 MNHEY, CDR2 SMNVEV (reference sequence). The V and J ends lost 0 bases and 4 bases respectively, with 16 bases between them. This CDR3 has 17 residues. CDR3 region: CASSLSPRAGLGNTIYF. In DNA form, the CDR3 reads TGTGCCAGCAGTTTATCACCCCGAGCGGGCCTGGGAAACACCATATATTTT.

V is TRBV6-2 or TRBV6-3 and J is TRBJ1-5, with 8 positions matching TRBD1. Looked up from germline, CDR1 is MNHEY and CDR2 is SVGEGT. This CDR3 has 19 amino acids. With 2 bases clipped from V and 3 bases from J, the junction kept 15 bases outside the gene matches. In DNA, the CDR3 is TGTGCCAGCAGTTACCCCCTGGACGCGGCAGGGGGCCCCAATCAGCCCCAGCATTTT. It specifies CASSYPLDAAGGPNQPQHF.

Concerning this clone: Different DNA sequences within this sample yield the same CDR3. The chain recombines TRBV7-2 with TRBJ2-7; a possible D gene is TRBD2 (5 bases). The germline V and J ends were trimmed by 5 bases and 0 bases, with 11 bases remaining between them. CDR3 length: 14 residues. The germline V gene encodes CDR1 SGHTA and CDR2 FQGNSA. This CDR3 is CASSRPGSSYEQYF. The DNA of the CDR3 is TGTGCCAGCAGCAGGCCGGGAAGCTCCTACGAGCAGTACTTC.

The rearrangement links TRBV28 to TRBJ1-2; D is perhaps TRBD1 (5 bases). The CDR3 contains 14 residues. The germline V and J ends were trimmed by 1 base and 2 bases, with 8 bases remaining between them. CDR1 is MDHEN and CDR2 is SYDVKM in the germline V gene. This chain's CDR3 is CASSLLGGNYGYTF. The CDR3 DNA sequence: TGTGCCAGCAGTTTATTGGGGGGAAACTATGGCTACACCTTC.

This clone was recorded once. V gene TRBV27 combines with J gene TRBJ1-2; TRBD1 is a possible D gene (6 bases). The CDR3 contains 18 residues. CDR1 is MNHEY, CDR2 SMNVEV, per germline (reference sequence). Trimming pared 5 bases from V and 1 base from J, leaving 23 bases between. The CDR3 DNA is TGTGCCAGCAGTCCTTATGTGGTCCTGGACAGTATTAACTATGGCTACACCTTC. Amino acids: CASSPYVVLDSINYGYTF.

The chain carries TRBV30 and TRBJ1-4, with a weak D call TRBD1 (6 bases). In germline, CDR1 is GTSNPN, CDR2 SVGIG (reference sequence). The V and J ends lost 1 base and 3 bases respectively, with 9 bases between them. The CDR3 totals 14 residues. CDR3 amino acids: CAWSAGHANEKLFF. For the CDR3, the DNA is TGTGCCTGGAGTGCGGGACACGCTAATGAAAAACTGTTTTTT.

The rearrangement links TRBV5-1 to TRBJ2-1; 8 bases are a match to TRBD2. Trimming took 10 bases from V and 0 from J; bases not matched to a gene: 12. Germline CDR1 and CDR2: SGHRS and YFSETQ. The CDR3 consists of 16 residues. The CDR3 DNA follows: TGCGCCTCCTGTAGCGGGGATTTATTCTCCTACAATGAGCAGTTCTTC. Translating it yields CASCSGDLFSYNEQFF.

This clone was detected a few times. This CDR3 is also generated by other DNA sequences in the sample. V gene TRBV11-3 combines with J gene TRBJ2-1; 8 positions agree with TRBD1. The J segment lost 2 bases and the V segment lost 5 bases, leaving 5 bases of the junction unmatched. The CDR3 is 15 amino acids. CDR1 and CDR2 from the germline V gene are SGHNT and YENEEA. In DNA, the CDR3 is TGTGCCAGCAGCCTCGGGGACAGGACCTACAATGAGCAGTTCTTC. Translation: CASSLGDRTYNEQFF.

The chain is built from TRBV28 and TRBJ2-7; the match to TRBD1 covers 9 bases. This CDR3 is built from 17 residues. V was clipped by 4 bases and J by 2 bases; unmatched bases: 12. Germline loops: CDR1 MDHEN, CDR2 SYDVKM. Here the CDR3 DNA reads TGTGCCAGCAGTTCTCCTTACCGGGACAGGGTGACCTACGAGCAGTACTTC. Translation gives CASSSPYRDRVTYEQYF.

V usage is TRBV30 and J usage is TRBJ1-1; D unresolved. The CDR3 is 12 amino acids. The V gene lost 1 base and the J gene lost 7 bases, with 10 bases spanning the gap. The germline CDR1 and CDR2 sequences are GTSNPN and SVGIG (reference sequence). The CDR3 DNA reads TGTGCCTGGAGTGGGACTTACAGTGAAGCTTTCTTT. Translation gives CAWSGTYSEAFF.

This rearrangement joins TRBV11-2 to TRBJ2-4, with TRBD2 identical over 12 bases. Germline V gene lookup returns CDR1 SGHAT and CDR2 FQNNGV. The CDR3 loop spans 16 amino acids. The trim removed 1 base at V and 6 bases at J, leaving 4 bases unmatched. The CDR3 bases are TGTGCCAGCAGCTTAGTACTAGCGGGAGGTCGAAACATTCAGTACTTC. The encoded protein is CASSLVLAGGRNIQYF.

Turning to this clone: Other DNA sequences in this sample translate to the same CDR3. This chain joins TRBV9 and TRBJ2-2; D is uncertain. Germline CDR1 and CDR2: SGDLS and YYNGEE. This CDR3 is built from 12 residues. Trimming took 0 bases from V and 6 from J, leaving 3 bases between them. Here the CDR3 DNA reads TGTGCCAGCAGCGTAGACTCCGGGGAGCTGTTTTTT. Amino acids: CASSVDSGELFF.

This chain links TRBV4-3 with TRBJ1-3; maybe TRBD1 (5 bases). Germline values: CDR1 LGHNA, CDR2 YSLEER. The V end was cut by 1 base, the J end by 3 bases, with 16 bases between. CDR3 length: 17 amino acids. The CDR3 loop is CASSQGGTGLLGNTIYF. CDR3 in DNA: TGCGCCAGCAGCCAAGGGGGCACAGGTCTTCTTGGAAACACCATATATTTT.

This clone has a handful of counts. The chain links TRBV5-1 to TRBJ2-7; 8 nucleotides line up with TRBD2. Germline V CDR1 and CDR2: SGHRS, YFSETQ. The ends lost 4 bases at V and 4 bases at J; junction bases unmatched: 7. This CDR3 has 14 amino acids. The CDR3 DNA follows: TGCGCCAGCAGCACCGGACTAGCTTCGTACGAGCAGTACTTC. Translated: CASSTGLASYEQYF.

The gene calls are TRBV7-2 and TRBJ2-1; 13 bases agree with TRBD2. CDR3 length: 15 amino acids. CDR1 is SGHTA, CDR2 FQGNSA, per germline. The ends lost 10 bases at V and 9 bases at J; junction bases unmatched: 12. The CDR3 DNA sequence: TGTGCCATCCCACTCGGACTAGCGGGGGACCGTGAGCAGTTCTTC. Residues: CAIPLGLAGDREQFF.

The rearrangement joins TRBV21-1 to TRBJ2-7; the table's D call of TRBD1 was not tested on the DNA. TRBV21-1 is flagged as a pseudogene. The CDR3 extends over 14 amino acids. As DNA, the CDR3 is TGTGCCAGCCGGTTCCCGGACAGCTCCTACGAGCAGTACTTC. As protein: CASRFPDSSYEQYF.

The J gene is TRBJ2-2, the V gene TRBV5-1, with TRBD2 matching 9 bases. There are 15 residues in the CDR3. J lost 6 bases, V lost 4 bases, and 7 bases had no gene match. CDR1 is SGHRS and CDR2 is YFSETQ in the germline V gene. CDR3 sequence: CASSPAGGLAGELFF. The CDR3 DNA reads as TGCGCCAGCAGCCCGGCGGGAGGGTTGGCCGGGGAGCTGTTTTTT.

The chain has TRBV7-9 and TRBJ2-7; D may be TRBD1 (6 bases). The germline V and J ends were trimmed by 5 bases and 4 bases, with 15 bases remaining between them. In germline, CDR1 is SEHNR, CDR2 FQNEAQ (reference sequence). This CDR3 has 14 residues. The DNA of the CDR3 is TGTGCCAGCAGCGCCCGCCGCCAGGGGTACGAGCAGTACTTC. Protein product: CASSARRQGYEQYF.

CDR3 protein: CASSNGGAFTDTQYF. In DNA, the CDR3 is TGTGCCAGTAGTAATGGCGGGGCCTTCACAGATACGCAGTATTTT. The chain joins TRBV19 to TRBJ2-3, with D maybe TRBD2 (6 bases). Germline CDR1 and CDR2: LNHDA and SQIVND (reference sequence). Trimming shortened V by 4 bases and J by 2 bases, and 13 bases separated the two germline ends. The length of the CDR3 is 15 residues. Using reference TRBV19 and TRBJ2-3 for the parts outside the CDR3, the full variable domain is DGGITQSPKYLFRKEGQNVTLSCEQNLNHDAMYWYRQDPGQGLRLIYYSQIVNDFQKGDIAEGYSVSREKKESFPLTVTSAQKNPTAFYLCASSNGGAFTDTQYFGPGTRLTVL.

CDR3 sequence (DNA): TGTGCCAGCAGTGTTCAGGGATCCGACGAGCAGTACTTC. Residues: CASSVQGSDEQYF. The V and J genes are TRBV7-2 and TRBJ2-7; possible D gene TRBD1, 5 bases. In germline, CDR1 is SGHTA, CDR2 FQGNSA. CDR3 length: 13 amino acids. V lost 6 bases to trimming and J lost 5 bases, with 14 bases between them.

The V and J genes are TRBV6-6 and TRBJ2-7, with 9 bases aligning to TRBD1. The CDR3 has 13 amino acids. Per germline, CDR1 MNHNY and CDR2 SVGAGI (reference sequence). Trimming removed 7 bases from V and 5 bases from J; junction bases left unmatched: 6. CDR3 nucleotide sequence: TGTGCCAGCAACGACAGGGGGACCCACGAGCAGTACTTC. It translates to CASNDRGTHEQYF.

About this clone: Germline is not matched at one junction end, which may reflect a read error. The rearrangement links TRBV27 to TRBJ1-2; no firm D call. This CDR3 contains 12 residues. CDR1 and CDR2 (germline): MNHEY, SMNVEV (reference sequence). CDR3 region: CASSLRGQSWAF. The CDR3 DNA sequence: TGTGCCAGCAGCCTAAGAGGGCAGTCCTGGGCCTTC.